This T cell receptor beta chain is drawn from a study of blood T cell repertoires in COVID-19 (dated by TCRdb to 2020 to 2021). Study-wide context: The collaborator samples originated in the United States, Italy and Spain and spanned the acute and convalescent phases of COVID-19. The material from the prospective study consisted of cDNA or gDNA derived from T cells, B-cell-depleted T cells, or PBMCs. The dataset comprised deeply sampled blood TCRbeta repertoires from subjects exposed to, actively infected with, or recovered from COVID-19. The repertoires were released in a freely available public database intended as a resource for research on the immune response to SARS-CoV-2. The samples were drawn from the first 160 participants of the ongoing ImmuneRACE study and from 950 to 1,500 subjects provided by 6 global collaborators. A de-identified subject ID, COVID-19 status, age in years and sex were almost always included in the sample metadata. Where HLA class I and class II types were available, the types were taken from metadata supplied by the sample provider, not from assay-based typing. The paper as a whole reports these results and caveats: How much clinical and demographic metadata was included differed by source and by participant, and the metadata was provided uncurated.

Trimming costs V 7 bases and J 4 bases, and their ends lie 17 bases apart. CDR1 and CDR2 were assigned from the germline V gene as SGHRS and YFSETQ. The cysteine opens and the phenylalanine closes a CDR3 of 14 amino acids. Just the 42-base CDR3 DNA is kept, in frame starting at base 1. TCRbeta CDR3 regions were amplified from genomic DNA by means of the immunoSEQ Assay, a bias-controlled multiplex PCR. In the authors' own workflow: The number of nucleated cells in each sample was estimated by amplification of reference gene primers within the assay. To quantify the absolute abundance of each unique TCRbeta CDR3 rearrangement, sequence reads were collapsed and filtered. Productive Simpson clonality was computed per sample as the square root of Simpson's diversity index over productive rearrangements. Not all clones reach the TCRdb copy of this immuneACCESS table, which keeps in-frame sequences only. Checked studies attribute under half of the gap to unresolved V genes and leave the rest unexplained. The V and J calls and clone size come from that table; D and trimming were worked out from the DNA. For this sample there are approximately 50,000 clones; around 80% appear just once. About 5.2% of the sample is in the top ten clones.

Whole blood was collected in K2EDTA tubes by collaborating institutions according to the institutions' own protocols. For TCRbeta analysis, collaborator samples were shipped as frozen whole blood, as isolated PBMCs, or as DNA extracted from either sample type. In regard to this clone: Its antigen is currently not known. No much larger clone is present one base from it, and per-base qualities are unavailable.

This chain is built from TRBV5-1 and TRBJ2-5; perhaps TRBD2 is the D gene, with 8 bases matching. The sequence was collected from a human donor in a cohort sampled during active COVID-19. The sample consisted of peripheral blood. CDR3 reads: CASSGTRGRETQYF. The DNA reads as follows: TGCGCCAGCTCCGGGACTAGGGGGCGAGAGACCCAGTACTTC.